This paragraph covers one T cell receptor (beta chain) sequence. Its antigen remains unknown. The CDR3 sequence is 13 residues long. Germline V CDR1 and CDR2: ENHRY, SYGVKD. After removal of 6 bases from V and 6 bases from J, the junction contained 5 bases not matched to a gene. Profiling relied on immunoSEQ multiplex PCR, and the TCRdb table lists in-frame clones only, not all of them. The sample includes about 320,000 clones, about 93% seen only once; the top ten take 4.5% to 7%. These data originate in a study of brain T cells in children with intractable seizures. Study findings and constraints: Viral specificity was inferred only from CDR3 similarity; HCMV serostatus was unknown. Pre- and post-surgery blood differed in depth, so pre-surgery absences may be undersampling.

Time point of the sample: blood from clinic visit 5 months post-surgery; TSC patient then seizure free. Specimen: peripheral blood, collected approximately 5 months after surgery. The TCR comes from a boy in the first two years of life with tuberous sclerosis and intractable seizures. The chain employs TRBV10-3 and TRBJ1-5, with 7 bases lining up with TRBD1. In DNA, the CDR3 is TGTGCCATCAGAGACAGGGCGGCTCAGCCCCAGCATTTT. As protein: CAIRDRAAQPQHF.